The clone carrying this T cell receptor (beta chain) occurred once. As yet, its antigen is unknown. These data are taken from a study of cytomegalovirus exposure and HLA in healthy donors. Whole-study results and caveats: The study flagged approximately 180 TCR beta chains as cytomegalovirus-associated.

Germline V lookup: CDR1 GTSNPN, CDR2 SVGIG (reference sequence). The CDR3 length is 11 residues. Trimming left V 3 bases short and J 5 bases short, with 7 bases between. The PCR contained 60 Vbeta and 13 Jbeta primers. The method was immunoSEQ multiplex PCR; TCRdb's version includes in-frame clones alone and lacks a portion of them. The repertoire has some 100,000 clones, approximately 84% of them found once; the top ten carry 2.1%. Everyone who donated was a healthy bone marrow donor. This receptor was identified in a man younger than 35 in good health and CMV-seronegative. Sequencing was performed on PBMCs. This sequence joins TRBV30 and TRBJ1-2; the D is unclear. In DNA, the CDR3 is TGTGCCTGGAGGACGGGTTATGGCTACACCTTC. This encodes CAWRTGYGYTF.